These 29 T cell receptor beta chains share one sample of origin, sequenced in a study of blood T cell repertoires in COVID-19. Data came from immunoSEQ multiplex PCR; TCRdb stores just in-frame clones and leaves some out. The table lists around 250,000 clones, around 84% of them singletons. Sequenced: PBMCs or T cells enriched from blood (not recorded which). These receptors all come from a young man with acute COVID-19.

This chain uses TRBV24-1 with TRBJ1-2; the match to TRBD1 covers 8 bases. There are 14 residues in the CDR3. Germline values: CDR1 KGHDR, CDR2 SFDVKD. The V gene end was trimmed by 4 bases and the J gene end by 8 bases; junction bases not matched to a gene: 8. The CDR3 here is CATSDAQGAEGYTF. In DNA form, the CDR3 reads TGTGCCACCAGTGACGCGCAGGGGGCGGAAGGCTACACCTTC.

The chain recombines TRBV19 with TRBJ1-1; 11 nucleotides align to TRBD1. In germline, CDR1 is LNHDA, CDR2 SQIVND (reference sequence). The ends lost 5 bases at V and 5 bases at J; junction bases unmatched: 7. This CDR3 has 15 amino acids. CDR3 in DNA: TGTGCCAGTAGTTTAGGACAGGGGGCGCAAACTGAAGCTTTCTTT. Translated: CASSLGQGAQTEAFF. The full variable domain, with the rest looked up from reference TRBV19 and TRBJ1-1, is DGGITQSPKYLFRKEGQNVTLSCEQNLNHDAMYWYRQDPGQGLRLIYYSQIVNDFQKGDIAEGYSVSREKKESFPLTVTSAQKNPTAFYLCASSLGQGAQTEAFFGQGTRLTVV.

V and J are TRBV24-1 and TRBJ2-3; the D is unclear. Trimming left V 0 bases short and J 11 bases short, with 8 bases between. The CDR3 loop spans 12 amino acids. CDR1 is KGHDR, CDR2 SFDVKD, per germline. This chain's CDR3 is CATSDLSEVQYF. The CDR3, as DNA: TGTGCCACCAGTGATTTGAGTGAGGTGCAGTATTTT.

V is TRBV9 and J is TRBJ2-5, with D uncertain. Germline V gene lookup returns CDR1 SGDLS and CDR2 YYNGEE. V lost 0 bases and J lost 5, with 8 bases in between. The length of the CDR3 is 13 residues. CDR3 sequence (DNA): TGTGCCAGCAGCGTAGGAGGTTCTGAGACCCAGTACTTC. Protein product: CASSVGGSETQYF.

The V and J genes are TRBV5-4 and TRBJ1-4, with unresolved D. V was cut by 4 bases and J by 0 bases, with 7 bases left in between. CDR3 length: 14 amino acids. Germline CDR1 is SGHNT and CDR2 is YYREEE (reference sequence). The CDR3 region is CASSVGATNEKLFF. In nucleotides, the CDR3 is TGTGCCAGCAGCGTGGGCGCAACTAATGAAAAACTGTTTTTT.

The rearrangement joins TRBV7-9 to TRBJ2-2; 8 nucleotides match TRBD2. The trim removed 5 bases at V and 5 bases at J, leaving 10 bases unmatched. This CDR3 has 16 residues. The germline V gene encodes CDR1 SEHNR and CDR2 FQNEAQ (reference sequence). CDR3 amino acids: CASSIVAGMRTGELFF. The CDR3, as DNA: TGTGCCAGCAGCATAGTAGCGGGGATGAGAACCGGGGAGCTGTTTTTT.

The chain carries TRBV4-3 and TRBJ2-1; D may be TRBD2 (5 bases). CDR3 length equals 13 residues. The ends were cut back, 1 base at V and 9 bases at J, with 10 bases in the middle. Germline CDR1 reads LGHNA; CDR2 reads YSLEER. The DNA of the CDR3 is TGCGCCAGCAGCCAAGTCCCTGGAGGTGAGCAGTTCTTC. Translating gives CASSQVPGGEQFF.

This chain links TRBV6-2 or TRBV6-3 with TRBJ1-3; D unresolved. The germline V gene has CDR1 MNHEY and CDR2 SVGEGT. The V end lost 2 bases, the J end lost 5 bases, and 10 bases lay between the germline ends. The CDR3 loop spans 14 amino acids. The CDR3: CASSYGLNRNTIYF. The CDR3 DNA sequence: TGTGCCAGCAGTTACGGACTCAACCGAAACACCATATATTTT.

This clone was counted a few times. The rearrangement joins TRBV5-1 to TRBJ1-5, with D perhaps TRBD1 (5 bases). CDR1 and CDR2 (germline): SGHRS, YFSETQ. The CDR3 totals 16 residues. Trimming removed 4 bases from V and 2 bases from J, with 16 bases in between. The CDR3 is CASSPLGGRGNQPQHF. CDR3 DNA: TGCGCCAGCAGCCCACTCGGGGGTAGGGGCAATCAGCCCCAGCATTTT.

With respect to this clone: At one end, the junction sequence differs from germline, possibly due to a read error. The chain recombines TRBV5-1 with TRBJ1-2; 8 bases agree with TRBD1. This CDR3 region has 13 residues. Germline CDR1 reads SGHRS; CDR2 reads YFSETQ. CDR3 in DNA: TGTGCCAGCAGCTTGACAGGGGATTATGGCTACACCTTC. Its protein is CASSLTGDYGYTF. Supplemented by reference TRBV5-1 and TRBJ1-2, the full variable domain reads KAGVTQTPRYLIKTRGQQVTLSCSPISGHRSVSWYQQTPGQGLQFLFEYFSETQRNKGNFPGRFSGRQFSNSRSEMNVSTLELGDSALYLCASSLTGDYGYTFGSGTRLTVV.

This clone was counted only a few times. The chain uses TRBV27 and TRBJ2-2, with 9 bases aligning to TRBD2. Looked up from germline, CDR1 is MNHEY and CDR2 is SMNVEV (reference sequence). The V gene end was trimmed by 5 bases and the J gene end by 6 bases; junction bases not matched to a gene: 10. This CDR3 contains 16 residues. Here the CDR3 reads CASSGPLAGASGELFF. In DNA form, the CDR3 reads TGTGCCAGCAGTGGACCTTTAGCGGGAGCTTCCGGGGAGCTGTTTTTT.

This chain joins TRBV27 and TRBJ1-2, with a tentative D call TRBD1 (5 bases). The germline V and J ends were trimmed by 3 bases and 5 bases, with 16 bases remaining between them. Germline V CDR1 and CDR2: MNHEY, SMNVEV (reference sequence). CDR3 length: 15 residues. The CDR3 reads CASSFQAGTRYGYTF. CDR3 nucleotides: TGTGCCAGCAGTTTCCAGGCCGGGACTCGGTATGGCTACACCTTC.

This clone has just a few counts. The gene calls are TRBV11-3 and TRBJ1-3; the D is unclear. Germline loops: CDR1 SGHNT, CDR2 YENEEA. V was clipped by 3 bases and J by 7 bases, with 10 bases between them. CDR3 size: 13 residues. This chain's CDR3 is CASSFPGDNTIYF. The CDR3 DNA is TGTGCCAGCAGCTTCCCGGGTGACAACACCATATATTTT. The entire variable domain, with the rest obtained from reference TRBV11-3 and TRBJ1-3, is as follows: EAGVVQSPRYKIIEKKQPVAFWCNPISGHNTLYWYLQNLGQGPELLIRYENEEAVDDSQLPKDRFSAERLKGVDSTLKIQPAELGDSAVYLCASSFPGDNTIYFGEGSWLTVV.

This sequence joins TRBV3-1 (or the pseudogene TRBV3-2) and TRBJ2-2, with 8 bases identical to TRBD1. The CDR3 has 16 residues. Germline V lookup: CDR1 LGHDT, CDR2 YNNKEL (reference sequence). Trimming cost V 1 base and J 0 bases; bases outside gene matches: 1. For the CDR3, the DNA is TGTGCCAGCAGCCAAGGGGACAGGACGAACACCGGGGAGCTGTTTTTT. It codes for CASSQGDRTNTGELFF.

The CDR3 DNA follows: TGTGCCAGCAGTTCCCACAGCTATGGCTACACCTTC. Residues: CASSSHSYGYTF. V and J are TRBV28 and TRBJ1-2; D ambiguous. In germline, CDR1 is MDHEN, CDR2 SYDVKM. V shed 4 bases and J shed 4 bases, with 7 bases lying between them. The CDR3 has 12 residues.

This clone occurred once. V and J are TRBV27 and TRBJ2-5; a weak D match, TRBD2 (5 bases). This CDR3 comprises 16 residues. Trimming removed 0 bases from V and 5 bases from J, with 16 bases in between. Germline-derived CDR1 and CDR2 are MNHEY and SMNVEV (reference sequence). DNA for the CDR3: TGTGCCAGCAGTTTATCGGCACTAGGAACTAGTGAGACCCAGTACTTC. This gives the protein CASSLSALGTSETQYF.

The gene calls are TRBV9 and TRBJ2-1, with 10 bases that match TRBD1. The length of the CDR3 is 15 residues. The germline V gene encodes CDR1 SGDLS and CDR2 YYNGEE. Trimming at V came to 3 bases and at J to 3 bases, leaving 3 bases not matched to a gene. The DNA for the CDR3 is TGTGCCAGCAGCGGAGGACAGGGGGGCTACAATGAGCAGTTCTTC. This sequence encodes CASSGGQGGYNEQFF.

V gene TRBV3-1 (or the pseudogene TRBV3-2) combines with J gene TRBJ1-3; D unclear. This CDR3 comprises 15 residues. Germline-derived CDR1 and CDR2 are LGHDT and YNNKEL (reference sequence). The V and J ends lost 1 base and 3 bases respectively, with 10 bases between them. The DNA of the CDR3 is TGTGCCAGCAGCCAAGTGAGGAGAGGTGGAAACACCATATATTTT. Its protein product is CASSQVRRGGNTIYF.

This rearrangement joins TRBV7-8 to TRBJ2-1; 9 bases are a match to TRBD2. V lost 0 bases to trimming and J lost 5 bases; unmatched junction nucleotides: 5. The germline gives CDR1 SGHVS, CDR2 FQNEAQ. The CDR3 is made up of 16 amino acids. CDR3 sequence (DNA): TGTGCCAGCAGCTTAGCTAGCGGGGGAAGGGACAATGAGCAGTTCTTC. Protein product: CASSLASGGRDNEQFF.

This clone was seen a few times. Sequence at one end of the junction differs from germline and may be a read error. The rearrangement uses TRBV5-1 and TRBJ2-5; a possible D gene is TRBD1 (6 bases). Germline V gives CDR1 SGHRS, CDR2 YFSETQ. The CDR3 covers 15 residues. In DNA, the CDR3 is TGTGCCAGCAGCTCGGGGACATCGAGGCGAGAGACCCAGTACTTC. Translating gives CASSSGTSRRETQYF.

The V and J genes are TRBV6-5 and TRBJ1-2; 7 positions agree with TRBD1. CDR1 MNHEY and CDR2 SVGAGI come from the germline V gene. With 2 bases clipped from V and 3 bases from J, the junction kept 6 bases outside the gene matches. The CDR3 runs to 15 residues. CDR3 protein: CASSYASGGHYGYTF. DNA of the CDR3: TGTGCCAGCAGTTACGCGTCAGGGGGTCACTATGGCTACACCTTC.

This rearrangement joins TRBV19 to TRBJ1-4, with 9 bases identical to TRBD1. Germline CDR1 is LNHDA and CDR2 is SQIVND (reference sequence). The CDR3 runs to 15 residues. V trimming: 6 bases; J trimming: 7 bases; junction bases outside the gene matches: 9. The CDR3 sequence: CASRPDRGATEKLFF. In nucleotides, the CDR3 is TGTGCCAGTAGGCCGGACAGGGGAGCTACTGAAAAACTGTTTTTT.

The chain couples TRBV28 to TRBJ2-7; TRBD1 matches at 7 bases. Per the germline V gene, CDR1 is MDHEN and CDR2 is SYDVKM. This CDR3 comprises 12 residues. The CDR3 sequence: CASITPTGVIHV. The CDR3 DNA reads as TGTGCCAGCATCACTCCTACAGGGGTAATACACGTC.

This chain connects TRBV9 to TRBJ2-5; 12 nucleotides agree with TRBD2. Germline values: CDR1 SGDLS, CDR2 YYNGEE. Trimming removed 3 bases from V and 4 bases from J; junction bases left unmatched: 13. CDR3 length equals 18 residues. CDR3 sequence reads: CASSAWASGRVGGETQYF. CDR3 nucleotide sequence: TGTGCCAGCAGCGCATGGGCTAGCGGGAGGGTCGGGGGAGAGACCCAGTACTTC.

The chain has TRBV30 and TRBJ1-1, with D possibly TRBD1 on 5 matching bases. The CDR3 spans 12 residues. CDR1 and CDR2 (germline): GTSNPN, SVGIG (reference sequence). With 4 bases removed from V and 2 bases from J, the gap between germline ends came to 8 bases. The CDR3 sequence: CAWIGDNTEAFF. In DNA form, the CDR3 reads TGTGCCTGGATAGGGGATAACACTGAAGCTTTCTTT.

With respect to this clone: The germline gene is not matched at one end of the junction; a read error may be the cause. This rearrangement joins TRBV6-5 to TRBJ1-6; TRBD1 matches 8 bases. CDR1 is MNHEY, CDR2 SVGAGI, per germline. The CDR3 is 14 residues long. The CDR3 nucleotides are TGTGCCAGCAGTTACCAAGGGGGATCGCAGGGGGCAATATTT. This encodes CASSYQGGSQGAIF.

A note on this clone: Other nucleotide sequences from this sample produce the same CDR3. The chain's CDR3 is CASSQEGGNYGYTF. CDR3 in DNA: TGTGCCAGCAGCCAAGAAGGGGGAAACTATGGCTACACCTTC. V gene TRBV14 combines with J gene TRBJ1-2; tentative D call: TRBD1 (6 bases). The CDR3 length is 14 residues. Germline assignment: CDR1 SGHDN and CDR2 FVKESK. V lost 0 bases, J lost 2 bases, and 7 bases lay in between.

The chain joins TRBV6-5 to TRBJ1-6; 7 bases align to TRBD1. This CDR3 has 15 residues. V shed 4 bases, J shed 9 bases, and the junction held 9 bases outside the gene matches. CDR1 is MNHEY and CDR2 is SVGAGI in the germline V gene. CDR3 DNA: TGTGCCAGCAGTTTCGGGACAGATCTGGGTTCACCCCTCCACTTT. It specifies CASSFGTDLGSPLHF.

The rearrangement links TRBV24-1 to TRBJ2-1; 16 bases align to TRBD2. From germline, CDR1 is KGHDR and CDR2 SFDVKD. CDR3 length: 19 amino acids. V dropped 3 bases and J dropped 0; count of bases not matched to a gene: 4. Written as DNA, the CDR3 is TGTGCCACCAGTGATCCGGGGACTAGCGGGGGGGCCTCCTACAATGAGCAGTTCTTC. As protein: CATSDPGTSGGASYNEQFF.